Ten or more counts support the clone carrying this T cell receptor (beta chain). The sample is drawn from a study of T cells in Graves' hyperthyroidism and ophthalmopathy. Regions amplified from RNA transcripts were the TCR beta CDR3 regions. First-round RT-PCR of the TCR CDR3 relied on the HTBI primer set. TCRdb called the multiplex PCR reads again in MiXCR, with one record for every CDR3 protein. The table lists about 560,000 distinct CDR3 sequences, 13% to 15% of them singletons. This CDR3 is built from 15 residues. J lost 1 base, V lost 5 bases, and 7 bases had no gene match. Germline CDR1 reads SGHTA; CDR2 reads FQGTGA.

This chain links TRBV7-3 with TRBJ2-5; TRBD1 agrees at 7 bases. The sequence derives from a middle-aged woman with Graves' hyperthyroidism. The specimen was blood. CDR3 in amino acids: CASSQNRGPQETQYF. The CDR3 nucleotides are TGTGCCAGCAGCCAAAATAGGGGGCCCCAAGAGACCCAGTACTTC.